One and the same sample provided the 6 T cell receptor beta chains below, sequenced in a study of vaccination effects on CD4 cells after COVID-19 (dated by TCRdb to between 2021 and 2022). These TCRs are of unknown antigen specificity. The protocol used for the library was the immunoSEQ multiplex PCR assay. TCRdb's version of the immuneACCESS table is confined to in-frame rearrangements and falls short of the full clone set. An unresolved V gene accounts for under half of the shortfall where checked; the remainder is of unknown origin. A total of approximately 50,000 clones appear in this sample, 60% to 85% of them only once. 10% to 15% of the sample is in the top ten clones. After approximately eleven days of culture, CD4+ T cells were isolated with the EasySep CD4+ T cell isolation kit. The material was CD4+ T cells from PBMCs cultured without peptide, obtained before COVID-19 vaccination. The source of these receptors is a human donor who had a prior SARS-CoV-2 infection.

This sequence joins TRBV2 and TRBJ1-2, with unresolved D. Germline V gene data show CDR1 as SNHLY and CDR2 as FYNNEI. Trimming shortened V by 7 bases and J by 4 bases, and 16 bases separated the two germline ends. This CDR3 is 14 amino acids long. The CDR3 reads CASTPQGSFYGYTF. The CDR3 bases are TGTGCCAGCACCCCCCAAGGGAGTTTCTATGGCTACACCTTC.

The chain combines TRBV4-3 with TRBJ2-1, with 8 bases lining up with TRBD2. There are 16 residues in the CDR3. V lost 0 bases to trimming and J lost 6 bases; unmatched junction nucleotides: 7. Germline values: CDR1 LGHNA, CDR2 YSLEER. For the CDR3, the DNA is TGCGCCAGCAGCCAAGATCCGATAGCGGGAAGCAATGAGCAGTTCTTC. Encoded protein: CASSQDPIAGSNEQFF.

The chain's CDR3 is CASSLLARDEQFF. In DNA form, the CDR3 reads TGTGCCAGCAGCTTGCTTGCCAGGGATGAGCAGTTCTTC. The rearrangement links TRBV5-8 to TRBJ2-1, with TRBD1 as a possible D gene (5 bases). The CDR3 totals 13 residues. CDR1 SGHTS and CDR2 YDEGEE come from the germline V gene. The V and J ends lost 1 base and 8 bases respectively, with 10 bases between them.

The V and J genes are TRBV3-1 (or the pseudogene TRBV3-2) and TRBJ2-3, with 9 nucleotides matching TRBD1. Germline V lookup: CDR1 LGHDT, CDR2 YNNKEL (reference sequence). The length of the CDR3 is 14 residues. Losses at the gene ends were 3 bases for V and 4 bases for J; bases not matched to a gene: 2. CDR3 bases: TGTGCCAGCAGCCAGAGGACAGGGGCAGATACGCAGTATTTT. This encodes CASSQRTGADTQYF.

The J gene is TRBJ1-6, the V gene TRBV2; the D is unclear. There are 15 residues in the CDR3. Germline V CDR1 and CDR2: SNHLY, FYNNEI. Deletions cut 10 bases from V and 5 bases from J, with 18 bases between. In DNA form, the CDR3 reads TGTGCCACCCAAGGCCCTCCTTTCAATAATTCACCCCTCCACTTT. Protein sequence: CATQGPPFNNSPLHF.

V gene TRBV5-1 combines with J gene TRBJ1-3, with D uncertain. Trimming left V 4 bases short and J 0 bases short, with 11 bases between. CDR3 length: 15 residues. The germline CDR1 and CDR2 sequences are SGHRS and YFSETQ. The CDR3 protein is CASSLDGYSGNTIYF. The CDR3 DNA is TGCGCCAGCAGCCTCGACGGATACTCTGGAAACACCATATATTTT.